This T cell receptor (beta chain) was identified in a study of blood T cell repertoires in COVID-19 (dated by TCRdb to 2018 to 2020). Study-wide context: Samples covering the acute and convalescent phases of COVID-19 were provided by collaborators in the United States, Italy and Spain. The dataset comprised deeply sampled blood TCRbeta repertoires from subjects exposed to, actively infected with, or recovered from COVID-19. Nearly every sample came with metadata listing a de-identified subject ID, COVID-19 status, age in years and sex. Where available, HLA class I and class II types were obtained from metadata supplied by the sample provider rather than from assay-based typing. The material from the prospective study consisted of cDNA or gDNA derived from T cells, B-cell-depleted T cells, or PBMCs. A freely available public database, intended as a resource for researchers studying the immune response to SARS-CoV-2, is where the repertoires were released. The samples were drawn from two sources: the first 160 participants of the ongoing ImmuneRACE study, and 1,000 to 1,500 subjects contributed by 6 global collaborators. Study-wide conclusions, independent of this receptor: How much clinical and demographic metadata was included differed by source and by participant, and the metadata was provided uncurated.

As encoded in the germline V gene, CDR1 is SGHTA while CDR2 is FQGTGA. From cysteine to phenylalanine, the CDR3 is 14 amino acids long. The sequence is cut down to CDR3 DNA, 42 bases in frame from base 1. The V end gives up 5 bases and the J end 6 bases, leaving 6 bases in the junction not matched to a gene. Collaborating institutions collected whole blood in K2EDTA tubes following their own protocols. For TCRbeta analysis, collaborators shipped samples in one of three forms: frozen whole blood, isolated PBMCs, or DNA extracted from either of those sample types. In regard to this clone: It has no known antigen specificity. Base qualities are missing; no much larger clone stands one base away.

The immunoSEQ Assay, a bias-controlled multiplex PCR, was used to amplify TCRbeta CDR3 regions from genomic DNA. The study's processing was this. Nucleated cell counts per sample were estimated from amplification of reference gene primers within the assay. To quantify the absolute abundance of each unique TCRbeta CDR3 rearrangement, sequence reads were collapsed and filtered. For each sample, productive Simpson clonality was calculated as the square root of Simpson's diversity index across productive rearrangements. Entries here come from immuneACCESS through TCRdb and include only in-frame sequences with V and J called. Some clones fail to appear in such tables; in the studies checked, an unresolved V gene covers under half of the shortfall, and the cause of the remainder is unknown. V, J and clone size were drawn from that table, and D and trimming were deduced from the DNA. This sample has nearly 70,000 clones in its table, and about four fifths of those were observed once. 9.7% of the sample rests with the top ten.

Sequencing was done on a sample of peripheral blood. This TCR derives from an elderly woman with acute or convalescent COVID-19. Rearrangement joined TRBV7-3 to TRBJ1-2, with 10 central nucleotides matching TRBD1. The nucleotide sequence reads as follows: TGTGCCAGCAGCCGGAACGGACAGGGGGATGGCTACACCTTC. The encoded protein is CASSRNGQGDGYTF.